Following are 2 T cell receptor beta chains from one sample sequenced in a study of blood T cell repertoires in COVID-19 (dated by TCRdb to 2020 to 2021). Libraries were made using the immunoSEQ multiplex PCR assay. What TCRdb holds here is the immuneACCESS table cut down to in-frame rearrangements. Part of the clones is not present; checked against another copy, under half of the missing clones reflect an unresolved V gene, and the others are unexplained. In this sample the table shows about 300,000 clones, around 87% of which occur a single time. The ten most abundant clones make up 1.5% of the sample. What was sequenced was peripheral blood. The receptors come from a middle-aged woman who had recovered from COVID-19.

The chain carries TRBV2 and TRBJ1-2; D not certain. The CDR3 has 13 amino acids. V was clipped by 11 bases and J by 8 bases, with 21 bases between them. Germline assignment: CDR1 SNHLY and CDR2 FYNNEI. CDR3 in amino acids: CAGEGGPATGYTF. DNA for the CDR3: TGTGCCGGGGAGGGAGGGCCAGCGACAGGCTACACCTTC.

The rearrangement links TRBV18 to TRBJ2-1, with D tentatively TRBD2 (5 bases). This CDR3 is built from 12 residues. Looked up from germline, CDR1 is KGHSH and CDR2 is LQKENI. The ends were cut back, 8 bases at V and 10 bases at J, with 15 bases in the middle. CDR3 in amino acids: CASRRESGEQFF. CDR3 nucleotides: TGTGCCAGCCGCCGGGAATCGGGGGAGCAGTTCTTC.